One sample yielded the 19 T cell receptor beta chains listed below, sequenced in a study of beta chain features in type 1 diabetes. Expressed TCRB transcripts were sequenced because the isolated RNA had all been reverse transcribed beforehand. The repertoire was sequenced with immunoSEQ multiplex PCR; TCRdb's copy has only in-frame clones and lacks some. The table includes hundreds of thousands of clones, approximately 11% detected once. No antigen is known for these receptors. Whole-study findings and limits: Patients with Type 1 diabetes showed moderately but significantly shorter TCRB CDR3s in all four CD4+ subsets.

Material: naive CD4+ T cells from blood. The receptors derive from a man aged 25-45 years with type 1 diabetes.

The gene calls are TRBV27 and TRBJ1-4; TRBD1 agrees at 7 bases. The CDR3 runs to 15 residues. In germline, CDR1 is MNHEY, CDR2 SMNVEV (reference sequence). Trimming at V came to 4 bases and at J to 7 bases, leaving 9 bases not matched to a gene. CDR3 sequence reads: CASSSVQGSSEKLFF. DNA of the CDR3: TGTGCCAGCAGTTCGGTACAGGGGTCGAGTGAAAAACTGTTTTTT.

This clone was observed a few times. The chain joins TRBV10-3 to TRBJ2-6; maybe TRBD1 (6 bases). Trimming shortened V by 7 bases and J by 4 bases, and 8 bases separated the two germline ends. The length of the CDR3 is 13 residues. Germline V gene sequence: CDR1 ENHRY, CDR2 SYGVKD. CDR3 loop: CAITGAGANVLTF. The CDR3 DNA follows: TGTGCCATCACAGGGGCCGGGGCCAACGTCCTGACTTTC.

This clone has only a few counts. The chain combines TRBV5-4 with TRBJ2-5; TRBD1 aligns across 11 bases. This CDR3 is built from 14 residues. V was pared by 5 bases and J by 5 bases, with 5 bases of the junction left unmatched. Per germline, CDR1 SGHNT and CDR2 YYREEE (reference sequence). The CDR3 sequence: CASRRTGGMETQYF. As DNA, the CDR3 is TGTGCCAGCAGGAGGACAGGGGGCATGGAGACCCAGTACTTC. The variable domain in full, with the rest retrieved from reference TRBV5-4 and TRBJ2-5, is ETGVTQSPTHLIKTRGQQVTLRCSSQSGHNTVSWYQQALGQGPQFIFQYYREEENGRGNFPPRFSGLQFPNYSSELNVNALELDDSALYLCASRRTGGMETQYFGPGTRLLVL.

The sample holds a few counts of this clone. The genes are TRBV5-4 and TRBJ2-7, with TRBD1 as a possible D gene (6 bases). This CDR3 spans 15 amino acids. Per the germline V gene, CDR1 is SGHNT and CDR2 is YYREEE (reference sequence). Trimming left V 2 bases short and J 2 bases short, with 14 bases between. This chain's CDR3 is CASSFLRDTTYEQYF. CDR3 nucleotides: TGTGCCAGCAGCTTCCTTCGGGACACCACCTACGAGCAGTACTTC.

In this sample, this clone turned up a few times. The chain combines TRBV30 with TRBJ1-4, with 9 bases lining up with TRBD1. V was clipped by 5 bases and J by 10 bases; unmatched bases: 8. Germline lookup yields CDR1 GTSNPN and CDR2 SVGIG (reference sequence). This CDR3 is built from 13 residues. CDR3 amino acids: CAWESGTGRKLFF. DNA of the CDR3: TGTGCCTGGGAATCCGGGACAGGGAGAAAACTGTTTTTT.

This clone was counted a few times. The chain combines TRBV11-2 with TRBJ2-1, with D perhaps matching TRBD1 (6 bases). V gave up 0 bases and J gave up 6 bases, with 12 bases separating them. Germline CDR1 reads SGHAT; CDR2 reads FQNNGV. This CDR3 region has 15 residues. DNA of the CDR3: TGTGCCAGCAGCTTAGAGGGGGCCGGCCTCAATGAGCAGTTCTTC. As protein: CASSLEGAGLNEQFF.

This clone was picked up a small number of times. This chain's CDR3 is CAISESSTGELFF. DNA of the CDR3: TGTGCCATCAGTGAGTCGAGTACCGGGGAGCTGTTTTTT. This sequence joins TRBV10-3 and TRBJ2-2, with no clear D. There are 13 residues in the CDR3. The germline V and J ends were trimmed by 0 bases and 5 bases, with 4 bases remaining between them. Germline V gene sequence: CDR1 ENHRY, CDR2 SYGVKD.

The CDR3 protein is CASSRLGTPFDEQFF. For the CDR3, the DNA is TGTGCCAGCAGCCGCTTGGGGACTCCCTTTGATGAGCAGTTCTTC. This chain joins TRBV7-8 and TRBJ2-1, with D tentatively TRBD2 (6 bases). This CDR3 region has 15 residues. V was shortened by 5 bases and J by 8 bases, with 19 bases between the two germline ends. The germline V gene has CDR1 SGHVS and CDR2 FQNEAQ.

A few counts support this clone. This chain joins TRBV7-2 and TRBJ2-5, with D perhaps matching TRBD1 (5 bases). Germline V gene data show CDR1 as SGHTA and CDR2 as FQGNSA. The CDR3 has 15 residues. Trimming took off 3 bases at V and 3 bases at J, with 14 bases between the two ends. Written as DNA, the CDR3 is TGTGCCAGCAGCTTCCGCAGTAGGGGCGAAGAGACCCAGTACTTC. Its translation is CASSFRSRGEETQYF.

This clone was detected a few times. V is TRBV11-2 and J is TRBJ2-7, with 9 bases fitting TRBD2. The V and J ends lost 2 bases and 0 bases, in that order; junction bases with no gene match: 2. Germline CDR1 reads SGHAT; CDR2 reads FQNNGV. This CDR3 has 15 amino acids. The DNA of the CDR3 is TGTGCCAGCAGCTTACCAGCGGGGGGCTCCTACGAGCAGTACTTC. Protein sequence: CASSLPAGGSYEQYF.

The rearrangement links TRBV30 to TRBJ2-5, with a weak D call TRBD2 (6 bases). This CDR3 contains 14 residues. The germline V gene has CDR1 GTSNPN and CDR2 SVGIG (reference sequence). V dropped 4 bases and J dropped 5 bases, with 17 bases sitting between them. The CDR3 DNA follows: TGTGCCTGGACTCGGGACTCCTGGGAGGAGACCCAGTACTTC. It is translated as CAWTRDSWEETQYF. The full variable domain, rest sourced from reference TRBV30 and TRBJ2-5, is SQTIHQWPATLVQPVGSPLSLECTVEGTSNPNLYWYRQAAGRGLQLLFYSVGIGQISSEVPQNLSASRPQDRQFILSSKKLLLSDSGFYLCAWTRDSWEETQYFGPGTRLLVL.

This clone occurred a few times. The DNA for the CDR3 is TGTGCCAGCAGCGGCGGACTAGCGGACCCTGAGCAGTTCTTC. This sequence encodes CASSGGLADPEQFF. The V gene is TRBV9, the J gene TRBJ2-1; 10 positions match TRBD2. V lost 3 bases, J lost 9 bases, and 6 bases stayed unmatched. This CDR3 is 14 amino acids long. Looked up from germline, CDR1 is SGDLS and CDR2 is YYNGEE.

This clone was seen a few times. The chain uses TRBV7-2 and TRBJ1-6; D ambiguous. The V and J ends lost 1 base and 5 bases respectively, with 9 bases between them. Germline V CDR1 and CDR2: SGHTA, FQGNSA. This CDR3 is built from 15 residues. The CDR3 loop is CASSLVVANNSPLHF. CDR3 nucleotides: TGTGCCAGCAGCTTAGTGGTAGCGAATAATTCACCCCTCCACTTT.

In this sample, this clone turned up a few times. The genes are TRBV4-1 and TRBJ2-1; D not certain. Trimming left V 0 bases short and J 8 bases short, with 11 bases between. This CDR3 spans 14 amino acids. Germline V gene sequence: CDR1 MGHRA, CDR2 YSYEKL. The chain's CDR3 is CASSQDNLSDEQFF. As DNA, the CDR3 is TGCGCCAGCAGCCAAGATAATCTATCCGATGAGCAGTTCTTC.

Only a few counts were recorded for this clone. This sequence joins TRBV4-1 and TRBJ2-1, with D perhaps matching TRBD2 (6 bases). This CDR3 comprises 16 residues. Deletions cut 0 bases from V and 7 bases from J, with 16 bases between. The germline CDR1 and CDR2 sequences are MGHRA and YSYEKL. Here the CDR3 reads CASSQDSRLARNEQFF. CDR3 nucleotide sequence: TGCGCCAGCAGCCAAGATTCCCGGCTAGCGAGGAATGAGCAGTTCTTC.

This clone was counted only a few times. V is TRBV2 and J is TRBJ1-2; D uncertain. The CDR3 loop spans 12 amino acids. Germline V gene sequence: CDR1 SNHLY, CDR2 FYNNEI. Trimming shortened V by 4 bases and J by 8 bases, and 11 bases separated the two germline ends. The CDR3 spells CASSADGWGYTF. In DNA, the CDR3 is TGTGCCAGCAGTGCCGACGGGTGGGGCTACACCTTC. Based on the CDR3 plus reference TRBV2 and TRBJ1-2, the full variable domain is EPEVTQTPSHQVTQMGQEVILRCVPISNHLYFYWYRQILGQKVEFLVSFYNNEISEKSEIFDDQFSVERPDGSNFTLKIRSTKLEDSAMYFCASSADGWGYTFGSGTRLTVV.

This clone was seen more than once but under ten times. The chain is built from TRBV7-2 and TRBJ2-7; D is perhaps TRBD1 (5 bases). Germline lookup yields CDR1 SGHTA and CDR2 FQGNSA. There are 13 residues in the CDR3. The V end was cut by 4 bases, the J end by 3 bases, with 10 bases between. The CDR3 region is CASSSRDFYEQYF. CDR3 DNA sequence: TGTGCCAGCAGCTCCAGGGATTTCTACGAGCAGTACTTC.

This clone has only a few counts. Other DNA sequences in the sample encode the same CDR3. The J gene is TRBJ2-1, the V gene TRBV5-1, with 8 bases aligning to TRBD1. Unmatched junction bases numbered 2, after V lost 3 bases and J lost 3 bases. Germline V gives CDR1 SGHRS, CDR2 YFSETQ. This CDR3 region has 14 residues. The CDR3 sequence is CASSSGQGYNEQFF. As DNA, the CDR3 is TGCGCCAGCAGCTCCGGACAGGGCTACAATGAGCAGTTCTTC.

This clone has a handful of counts. The rearrangement uses TRBV7-2 and TRBJ2-3; the D is unclear. The CDR3 loop spans 13 amino acids. Germline assignment: CDR1 SGHTA and CDR2 FQGNSA. The V end was cut by 1 base, the J end by 3 bases, with 5 bases between. The CDR3 reads CASSLVQTDTQYF. The CDR3 nucleotides are TGTGCCAGCAGCTTAGTGCAGACAGATACGCAGTATTTT.